Each of the 30 T cell receptor beta chains below was sequenced from the same sample in a study of T cells in Graves' hyperthyroidism and ophthalmopathy. Template material for amplifying TCR beta CDR3 regions consisted of RNA transcripts. RT-PCR in the first round (using the HTBI primer set) targeted the TCR CDR3. A single record per CDR3 protein comes from TCRdb applying MiXCR to the multiplex PCR reads. The sample comprises some 490,000 distinct CDR3 sequences, about 16% of which are singletons, and less than 30% rests with the top ten. Specimen: blood. Receptors originate from a woman in her thirties with Graves' ophthalmopathy.

V and J are TRBV6-1 and TRBJ1-4, with a possible D match to TRBD1 (6 bases). CDR3 length: 17 residues. The germline V and J ends were trimmed by 2 bases and 0 bases, with 13 bases remaining between them. Germline V lookup: CDR1 MNHNS, CDR2 SASEGT. As DNA, the CDR3 is TGTGCCAGCAGTGAATGGGGGACACCTTCAACTAATGAAAAACTGTTTTTT. Translated: CASSEWGTPSTNEKLFF.

This clonotype was seen at least ten times. The chain employs TRBV20-1 and TRBJ2-7, with TRBD1 matching over 8 bases. Germline CDR1 is DFQATT and CDR2 is SNEGSKA (reference sequence). Trimming cost V 5 bases and J 5 bases; bases outside gene matches: 5. The length of the CDR3 is 12 residues. CDR3 nucleotide sequence: TGCAGTGCTCGGACAGGGACGGACGAGCAGTACTTC. Its translation is CSARTGTDEQYF.

This clonotype was seen once. The chain carries TRBV5-8 and TRBJ2-3; 12 bases are shared with TRBD2. Trimming took 4 bases from V and 3 from J; bases not matched to a gene: 6. Germline CDR1 is SGHTS and CDR2 is YDEGEE. The CDR3 totals 16 residues. The CDR3 sequence: CASSPGLAGFTDTQYF. Here the CDR3 DNA reads TGTGCCAGCAGCCCCGGACTAGCGGGATTTACAGATACGCAGTATTTT.

The chain recombines TRBV4-3 with TRBJ1-1, with 8 nucleotides matching TRBD1. The CDR3 is made up of 15 amino acids. Germline V CDR1 and CDR2: LGHNA, YSLEER. The V gene end was trimmed by 0 bases and the J gene end by 5 bases; junction bases not matched to a gene: 5. CDR3: CASSQDQGARTEAFF. CDR3 bases: TGCGCCAGCAGCCAAGATCAGGGGGCGCGAACTGAAGCTTTCTTT.

This clonotype has a single count. The chain is built from TRBV6-1 and TRBJ1-5; D perhaps matches TRBD1 (5 bases). The CDR3 contains 14 residues. Germline values: CDR1 MNHNS, CDR2 SASEGT. V lost 6 bases and J lost 10, with 19 bases in between. CDR3 nucleotide sequence: TGTGCCAGCAGGGCAGGGAAGGAGTCGTCACCCCAGCATTTT. It translates to CASRAGKESSPQHF.

The sample holds many counts of this clonotype. V usage is TRBV3-1 and J usage is TRBJ2-7; 9 bases fit TRBD1. The CDR3 extends over 15 amino acids. Germline loops: CDR1 LGHDT, CDR2 YNNKEL (reference sequence). V trimming: 5 bases; J trimming: 6 bases; junction bases outside the gene matches: 11. Here the CDR3 DNA reads TGTGCCAGCAGCGTCCTACCGGGACAGGGTTTCGAGCAGTACTTC. Encoded protein: CASSVLPGQGFEQYF.

This clonotype showed up many times. The chain carries TRBV30 and TRBJ2-2, with TRBD2 matching over 12 bases. This CDR3 is 16 amino acids long. Losses at the gene ends were 3 bases for V and 1 base for J; bases not matched to a gene: 3. Looked up from germline, CDR1 is GTSNPN and CDR2 is SVGIG (reference sequence). The CDR3 DNA follows: TGTGCCTGGAGGACTAGCGGGAGTATGAACACCGGGGAGCTGTTTTTT. Translating it yields CAWRTSGSMNTGELFF.

V and J are TRBV5-1 and TRBJ2-2, with 8 bases that match TRBD2. The trim removed 5 bases at V and 0 bases at J, leaving 6 bases unmatched. CDR1 and CDR2 from the germline V gene are SGHRS and YFSETQ. The CDR3 covers 16 residues. CDR3 bases: TGCGCCAGCAGAGTCACTAGCGGCGCGAACACCGGGGAGCTGTTTTTT. Translation: CASRVTSGANTGELFF.

This clonotype was observed a few times. Likely a read error: the CDR3 ends without its conserved phenylalanine or tryptophan. V gene TRBV9 combines with J gene TRBJ2-7, with 9 nucleotides matching TRBD1. Trimming removed 4 bases from V and 6 bases from J; junction bases left unmatched: 8. The CDR3 is 14 amino acids. From germline, CDR1 is SGDLS and CDR2 YYNGEE. CDR3 nucleotide sequence: TGTGCCAGCAGCCCGACAGGGGGGTTGGCCGAGCAGTACCTC. Residues: CASSPTGGLAEQYL.

The rearrangement uses TRBV19 and TRBJ2-1, with 8 nucleotides matching TRBD2. Trimming took 5 bases from V and 3 from J; bases not matched to a gene: 15. CDR3 length: 18 amino acids. CDR1 is LNHDA, CDR2 SQIVND, per germline (reference sequence). CDR3 sequence (DNA): TGTGCCAGTAGTTGGGTAGTGGGAGGTACTAGCGGCTACAATGAGCAGTTCTTC. Translated: CASSWVVGGTSGYNEQFF.

V is TRBV28 and J is TRBJ2-2; the D gene is possibly TRBD2 (5 bases). This CDR3 has 15 amino acids. Germline lookup yields CDR1 MDHEN and CDR2 SYDVKM. V dropped 5 bases and J dropped 1 base, with 11 bases sitting between them. The CDR3 nucleotides read TGTGCCAGCAGTAGATCGAGGGTGAACACCGGGGAGCTGTTTTTT. Translated, it gives CASSRSRVNTGELFF.

This clonotype has ten or more counts. The chain carries TRBV7-2 and TRBJ1-1; no clear D gene. V shed 7 bases and J shed 1 base, with 10 bases lying between them. The CDR3 extends over 13 amino acids. The germline V gene has CDR1 SGHTA and CDR2 FQGNSA. CDR3 bases: TGTGCCAGCAACCATATAACGAACACTGAAGCTTTCTTT. This sequence encodes CASNHITNTEAFF.

This clonotype has just a few counts. The V gene is TRBV7-3, the J gene TRBJ2-2, with a weak D call TRBD2 (5 bases). V was shortened by 2 bases and J by 6 bases, with 19 bases between the two germline ends. Germline CDR1 reads SGHTA; CDR2 reads FQGTGA. The CDR3 runs to 17 residues. In nucleotides, the CDR3 is TGTGCCAGCAGCTTATCCCGTTCGGGAATGGTCCCCGGGGAGCTGTTTTTT. Amino acids: CASSLSRSGMVPGELFF.

This sequence joins TRBV29-1 and TRBJ2-7; weak D call: TRBD2 (5 bases). This CDR3 is 11 amino acids long. Germline values: CDR1 SQVTM, CDR2 ANQGSEA. Trimming shortened V by 4 bases and J by 5 bases, and 9 bases separated the two germline ends. The CDR3 loop is CSVVLAHEQYF. In nucleotides, the CDR3 is TGCAGCGTTGTGCTAGCCCACGAGCAGTACTTC.

Regarding this clonotype: This may come from a read error, since a much larger clone is one base off. This chain connects TRBV18 to TRBJ2-7; a weak D match, TRBD1 (6 bases). V lost 5 bases and J 2 bases, leaving 19 bases between the germline ends. Germline V gene data show CDR1 as KGHSH and CDR2 as LQKENI. CDR3 length: 16 residues. The CDR3 DNA reads as TGTGCCAGCTCATCTCTTGTGAGGGGGTTCACCTACGAGCAGTACTTC. Its protein product is CASSSLVRGFTYEQYF.

This clonotype was found a few times. The rearrangement uses TRBV15 and TRBJ2-3; possibly TRBD1 for D (6 bases). The CDR3 covers 13 residues. The V gene lost 3 bases and the J gene lost 4 bases, with 8 bases spanning the gap. CDR1 is LNHNV, CDR2 YYDKDF, per germline (reference sequence). The CDR3 DNA sequence: TGTGCCACCAGCAGTCACAGGGCAGATACGCAGTATTTT. It yields the protein CATSSHRADTQYF.

Points on this clonotype: A much more abundant neighbour one base away suggests this may be a read error. The chain carries TRBV11-2 and TRBJ1-2; D gene uncertain. This CDR3 spans 14 amino acids. Germline V gene data show CDR1 as SGHAT and CDR2 as FQNNGV. CDR3 bases: TGTGCCAGCGGCTTAGGACCGGGTCTGGAGGGCTACACCTTC. Translated: CASGLGPGLEGYTF.

This clonotype was seen at least ten times. The J gene is TRBJ2-7, the V gene TRBV20-1; no clear D. From germline, CDR1 is DFQATT and CDR2 SNEGSKA (reference sequence). V lost 0 bases and J 2 bases, leaving 5 bases between the germline ends. There are 12 residues in the CDR3. The CDR3 DNA sequence: TGCAGTGCTAGAGACCAGACCTACGAGCAGTACTTC. Translated: CSARDQTYEQYF.

In its sample, this clonotype was seen many times. V and J are TRBV9 and TRBJ2-7; a possible D gene is TRBD1 (6 bases). Deletions cut 2 bases from V and 0 bases from J, with 15 bases between. This CDR3 contains 16 residues. Germline loops: CDR1 SGDLS, CDR2 YYNGEE. DNA for the CDR3: TGTGCCAGCAGCGTCGAGGGGACACCCGGCTCCTACGAGCAGTACTTC. Its protein product is CASSVEGTPGSYEQYF.

This chain connects TRBV7-3 to TRBJ2-1; D gene uncertain. Trimming shortened V by 2 bases and J by 10 bases, and 12 bases separated the two germline ends. Germline CDR1 reads SGHTA; CDR2 reads FQGTGA. The length of the CDR3 is 13 residues. The CDR3 DNA is TGTGCCAGCAGCTTAGGGGTGGGCAGCGAGCAGTTCTTC. This sequence encodes CASSLGVGSEQFF. The whole variable domain, remainder taken from reference TRBV7-3 and TRBJ2-1, is GAGVSQTPSNKVTEKGKYVELRCDPISGHTALYWYRQSLGQGPEFLIYFQGTGAADDSGLPNDRFFAVRPEGSVSTLKIQRTERGDSAVYLCASSLGVGSEQFFGPGTRLTVL.

This clonotype was counted ten times or more. The genes are TRBV3-1 and TRBJ2-3, with TRBD2 matching 7 bases. The CDR3 is made up of 14 amino acids. After removal of 7 bases from V and 0 bases from J, the junction contained 4 bases not matched to a gene. CDR1 is LGHDT and CDR2 is YNNKEL in the germline V gene (reference sequence). The CDR3 region has the DNA TGTGCCAGCAACCTAGCGGCGAGCACAGATACGCAGTATTTT. This sequence encodes CASNLAASTDTQYF.

The V gene is TRBV24-1, the J gene TRBJ2-1; D ambiguous. The CDR3 is 14 residues long. The germline CDR1 and CDR2 sequences are KGHDR and SFDVKD. Deletions cut 3 bases from V and 1 base from J, with 6 bases between. The CDR3 sequence: CATSDDISYNEQFF. CDR3 DNA: TGTGCCACCAGTGATGACATTTCCTACAATGAGCAGTTCTTC.

This clonotype was picked up many times. The V call is TRBV7-3, the J call TRBJ2-1, with a weak D call TRBD2 (6 bases). The CDR3 totals 15 residues. Germline V gene data show CDR1 as SGHTA and CDR2 as FQGTGA. The germline V and J ends were trimmed by 5 bases and 3 bases, with 14 bases remaining between them. Written as DNA, the CDR3 is TGTGCCAGCAGCGGTCCGGGACTCGACTACAATGAGCAGTTCTTC. This sequence encodes CASSGPGLDYNEQFF.

The sample holds a few counts of this clonotype. The chain is built from TRBV18 and TRBJ2-2, with 15 nucleotides matching TRBD2. The V gene's germline CDR1 is KGHSH and CDR2 LQKENI. The V and J ends lost 6 bases and 4 bases, in that order; junction bases with no gene match: 3. The CDR3 contains 16 residues. The CDR3 is CASSRTSGRATGELFF. CDR3 DNA sequence: TGTGCCAGCTCGCGGACTAGCGGGAGGGCCACCGGGGAGCTGTTTTTT.

The CDR3 sequence is CASSERGAGTYEQYF. The CDR3 DNA is TGTGCCAGCAGCGAAAGAGGGGCAGGTACCTACGAGCAGTACTTC. This rearrangement joins TRBV27 to TRBJ2-7, with D possibly being TRBD1 or TRBD2 (5 bases each). V gave up 6 bases and J gave up 2 bases, with 17 bases separating them. CDR3 size: 15 residues. The germline V gene has CDR1 MNHEY and CDR2 SMNVEV (reference sequence).

This sequence joins TRBV6-5 and TRBJ2-1, with TRBD2 matching 14 bases. CDR3 size: 19 residues. The junction had 14 bases not matched to a gene; V was cut back by 1 base and J by 9 bases. The germline gives CDR1 MNHEY, CDR2 SVGAGI. The CDR3 DNA is TGTGCCAGCAGTTACTTCACCGGGACTAGCGGGGGATTGAACAGTGAGCAGTTCTTC. The encoded protein is CASSYFTGTSGGLNSEQFF.

This clonotype was seen ten or more times. The chain employs TRBV7-2 and TRBJ1-5, with a possible D match to TRBD1 (5 bases). Germline CDR1 reads SGHTA; CDR2 reads FQGNSA. The CDR3 has 14 residues. The V end lost 4 bases, the J end lost 1 base, and 8 bases lay between the germline ends. CDR3 sequence reads: CASSSRTSNQPQHF. The CDR3 nucleotides read TGTGCCAGCAGCTCCCGGACAAGCAATCAGCCCCAGCATTTT.

V is TRBV7-3 and J is TRBJ2-2; weak D call: TRBD1 (5 bases). The CDR3 length is 15 residues. Deletions cut 4 bases from V and 6 bases from J, with 15 bases between. Germline V gene lookup returns CDR1 SGHTA and CDR2 FQGTGA. CDR3 region: CASSSQVQGSGELFF. The CDR3 bases are TGTGCCAGCAGCTCACAAGTTCAGGGCTCCGGGGAGCTGTTTTTT. Full variable domain (outside the CDR3, taken from reference TRBV7-3 and TRBJ2-2): GAGVSQTPSNKVTEKGKYVELRCDPISGHTALYWYRQSLGQGPEFLIYFQGTGAADDSGLPNDRFFAVRPEGSVSTLKIQRTERGDSAVYLCASSSQVQGSGELFFGEGSRLTVL.

The rearrangement links TRBV4-3 to TRBJ2-7; a weak D match, TRBD2 (6 bases). Trimming took off 3 bases at V and 4 bases at J, with 10 bases between the two ends. CDR1 and CDR2 (germline): LGHNA, YSLEER. The CDR3 runs 13 residues. The CDR3 sequence is CASSHSEGYEQYF. The CDR3 DNA sequence: TGCGCCAGCAGCCATTCGGAGGGTTACGAGCAGTACTTC.

About this clonotype itself: A much larger clone sits a single nucleotide away, making a read error possible. The V gene is TRBV7-9, the J gene TRBJ2-3; TRBD1 aligns across 9 bases. Germline trimming cut 7 bases from V and 3 bases from J; bases unmatched to any gene: 14. This CDR3 is 17 amino acids long. Germline assignment: CDR1 SEHNR and CDR2 FQNEAQ (reference sequence). The CDR3 region is CASNPYGTGGWTDTQYF. The CDR3 region has the DNA TGTGCCAGCAACCCTTACGGCACAGGGGGCTGGACAGATACGCAGTATTTT.